A single sample gave rise to the 15 T cell receptor beta chains below, sequenced in a study of OX40 agonist ivuxolimab in advanced cancers. Here immunoSEQ multiplex PCR was the method, and the copy in TCRdb shows in-frame clones only, minus some. The profile shows just over 70,000 clones, roughly 84% of them singletons. Here the sequenced sample was CD4+ or CD8+ T cells sorted from blood, taken in a trial of the OX40 agonist ivuxolimab. These receptor sequences come from an adult with an advanced solid tumor such as melanoma, head and neck, liver or kidney cancer.

This chain joins TRBV5-1 and TRBJ1-4, with D perhaps TRBD1 (5 bases). Germline-derived CDR1 and CDR2 are SGHRS and YFSETQ. The CDR3 has 15 amino acids. Deletions cut 5 bases from V and 8 bases from J, with 19 bases between. CDR3 residues: CASSSTSGNGEKLFF. CDR3 bases: TGCGCCAGCAGTTCTACTTCAGGGAATGGAGAAAAACTGTTTTTT.

The rearrangement joins TRBV5-1 to TRBJ2-7; unclear D gene. Per the germline V gene, CDR1 is SGHRS and CDR2 is YFSETQ. Trimming took 4 bases from V and 0 from J, leaving 8 bases between them. This CDR3 region has 13 residues. As DNA, the CDR3 is TGCGCCAGCAGCCCGGCCAGCTCCTACGAGCAGTACTTC. Translated, it gives CASSPASSYEQYF.

J is TRBJ2-1 and V is TRBV19, with unresolved D. Germline V CDR1 and CDR2: LNHDA, SQIVND (reference sequence). This CDR3 has 16 amino acids. Between the trimmed V and J ends, which lost 5 bases and 1 base, there was a span of 15 bases. CDR3 sequence (DNA): TGTGCCAGTAGTGCCCTCCGAGCAAGTTCCTACAATGAGCAGTTCTTC. As protein: CASSALRASSYNEQFF.

The rearrangement links TRBV21-1 to TRBJ1-2; the table's TRBD1 call for D was not verified on the DNA. TRBV21-1 is a recognized pseudogene. The CDR3 is 12 amino acids. The chain's CDR3 is CASPGQSYGYTF. DNA for the CDR3: TGTGCCAGCCCGGGACAGAGCTATGGCTACACCTTC.

This chain connects TRBV7-2 to TRBJ2-5; the D call may be TRBD1 or TRBD2 (5 bases each). Germline CDR1 SGHTA, CDR2 FQGNSA. The CDR3 is 13 amino acids. V was pared by 2 bases and J by 5 bases, with 9 bases between. Written as DNA, the CDR3 is TGTGCCAGCAGCTTAAACTGGGGGGAGACCCAGTACTTC. It specifies CASSLNWGETQYF.

V usage is TRBV27 and J usage is TRBJ2-3; TRBD1 aligns across 10 bases. Trimming removed 3 bases from V and 1 base from J; junction bases left unmatched: 7. Germline CDR1 is MNHEY and CDR2 is SMNVEV (reference sequence). The CDR3 extends over 17 amino acids. CDR3 DNA: TGTGCCAGCAGTTTTCCCCCGACAGGGGGCGGCACAGATACGCAGTATTTT. Protein sequence: CASSFPPTGGGTDTQYF.

V is TRBV9 and J is TRBJ1-1; weak D call: TRBD1 (5 bases). CDR3 length: 15 amino acids. Germline loops: CDR1 SGDLS, CDR2 YYNGEE. V shed 5 bases and J shed 6 bases, with 20 bases lying between them. This chain's CDR3 is CASREGLGGGPEAFF. Written as DNA, the CDR3 is TGTGCCAGCAGGGAGGGACTTGGCGGCGGACCTGAAGCTTTCTTT.

This chain links TRBV27 with TRBJ2-1; TRBD2 matches at 12 bases. Germline V lookup: CDR1 MNHEY, CDR2 SMNVEV (reference sequence). The CDR3 is 15 residues long. Trimming took 9 bases from V and 7 from J; bases not matched to a gene: 10. The CDR3 region has the DNA TGTGCCAGTAAGGTCCCGACTAGCGGGAGAAATGAGCAGTTCTTC. Translation gives CASKVPTSGRNEQFF.

This clone was seen a single time. The chain uses TRBV6-1 and TRBJ1-5, with D uncertain. Germline V gene data show CDR1 as MNHNS and CDR2 as SASEGT. The CDR3 has 14 residues. V was cut by 7 bases and J by 7 bases, with 17 bases left in between. The CDR3 DNA reads TGTGCCAGCACCCAAGTAGGCTTACACCAGCCCCAGCATTTT. Its translation: CASTQVGLHQPQHF.

The rearrangement links TRBV19 to TRBJ2-4; D tentatively fits TRBD1 or TRBD2 (5 bases each). Germline CDR1 reads LNHDA; CDR2 reads SQIVND (reference sequence). The CDR3 is made up of 18 amino acids. Trimming cost V 5 bases and J 0 bases, with 20 bases left between them. In DNA form, the CDR3 reads TGTGCCAGTAGTTGGGGGAGTGACTTCACCATAGCCAAAAACATTCAGTACTTC. It is translated as CASSWGSDFTIAKNIQYF. Full variable domain (remainder filled in from reference TRBV19 and TRBJ2-4): DGGITQSPKYLFRKEGQNVTLSCEQNLNHDAMYWYRQDPGQGLRLIYYSQIVNDFQKGDIAEGYSVSREKKESFPLTVTSAQKNPTAFYLCASSWGSDFTIAKNIQYFGAGTRLSVL.

This sequence joins TRBV28 and TRBJ2-5; D unresolved. The germline gives CDR1 MDHEN, CDR2 SYDVKM. CDR3 length: 11 amino acids. V shed 7 bases and J shed 3 bases, with 6 bases lying between them. This CDR3 reads CASTYKETQYF. DNA of the CDR3: TGTGCCAGCACTTATAAAGAGACCCAGTACTTC. The full variable domain, its missing parts supplied by reference TRBV28 and TRBJ2-5, is DVKVTQSSRYLVKRTGEKVFLECVQDMDHENMFWYRQDPGLGLRLIYFSYDVKMKEKGDIPEGYSVSREKKERFSLILESASTNQTSMYLCASTYKETQYFGPGTRLLVL.

V gene TRBV11-3 combines with J gene TRBJ1-4; D is unresolved. This CDR3 spans 15 amino acids. Trimming shortened V by 1 base and J by 1 base, and 7 bases separated the two germline ends. The germline V gene encodes CDR1 SGHNT and CDR2 YENEEA. Here the CDR3 DNA reads TGTGCCAGCAGCTTAGCCTACGGAACTAATGAAAAACTGTTTTTT. Protein: CASSLAYGTNEKLFF.

V usage is TRBV19 and J usage is TRBJ2-5, with TRBD1 identical over 9 bases. The germline V gene has CDR1 LNHDA and CDR2 SQIVND (reference sequence). V lost 4 bases, J lost 5 bases, and 5 bases stayed unmatched. The CDR3 is 14 residues long. The chain's CDR3 is CASSRGQGRETQYF. For the CDR3, the DNA is TGTGCCAGTAGTAGGGGACAGGGACGGGAGACCCAGTACTTC.

The chain carries TRBV18 and TRBJ2-3, with D hard to call. Germline V lookup: CDR1 KGHSH, CDR2 LQKENI. Deletions cut 3 bases from V and 6 bases from J, with 10 bases between. The CDR3 consists of 13 residues. Here the CDR3 DNA reads TGTGCCAGCTCACCCGGAGCCAGTGATACGCAGTATTTT. Translating it yields CASSPGASDTQYF.

V and J are TRBV30 and TRBJ2-1; 15 bases align to TRBD2. J gave up 8 bases and V 2 bases, and 7 bases lay outside the gene matches. The CDR3 contains 16 residues. Germline-derived CDR1 and CDR2 are GTSNPN and SVGIG (reference sequence). The CDR3 sequence: CAWSRGLAGGGDEQFF. CDR3 DNA: TGTGCCTGGAGTAGGGGACTAGCGGGAGGAGGCGATGAGCAGTTCTTC. The full variable domain, with the rest looked up from reference TRBV30 and TRBJ2-1, is SQTIHQWPATLVQPVGSPLSLECTVEGTSNPNLYWYRQAAGRGLQLLFYSVGIGQISSEVPQNLSASRPQDRQFILSSKKLLLSDSGFYLCAWSRGLAGGGDEQFFGPGTRLTVL.